Presented here are 15 T cell receptor beta chains from one specimen sequenced in a study of blood T cell repertoires in COVID-19. Sequenced by immunoSEQ multiplex PCR; TCRdb stores in-frame clones only, minus some. The data hold about 170,000 clones, with 70% to 85% observed a single time. The sample taken for sequencing was PBMCs or T cells enriched from blood (not recorded which). The receptors were gathered from a man aged 45-60 years who had recovered from COVID-19.

V is TRBV5-4 and J is TRBJ2-1; 9 bases agree with TRBD2. With V trimmed by 6 bases and J by 4 bases, 11 bases remained unmatched. Looked up from germline, CDR1 is SGHNT and CDR2 is YYREEE (reference sequence). This CDR3 is built from 16 residues. Here the CDR3 DNA reads TGTGCCAGCACACTCTCTCAGCGGGGGGTTTACAATGAGCAGTTCTTC. It yields the protein CASTLSQRGVYNEQFF.

The J gene is TRBJ2-1, the V gene TRBV14, with D hard to call. The CDR3 covers 12 residues. The germline V and J ends were trimmed by 1 base and 9 bases, with 7 bases remaining between them. The germline V gene encodes CDR1 SGHDN and CDR2 FVKESK. In DNA form, the CDR3 reads TGTGCCAGCAGCCAAGTGTCGGGTGAGCAGTTCTTC. Translated: CASSQVSGEQFF.

The rearrangement joins TRBV7-6 to TRBJ2-3; TRBD2 aligns across 9 bases. V shed 5 bases, J shed 4 bases, and the junction held 13 bases outside the gene matches. The CDR3 extends over 17 amino acids. Germline lookup yields CDR1 SGHVS and CDR2 FNYEAQ. This chain's CDR3 is CASSRLGGGAGADTQYF. The DNA of the CDR3 is TGTGCCAGCAGCAGACTTGGCGGGGGGGCTGGGGCAGATACGCAGTATTTT.

This chain uses TRBV10-1 with TRBJ2-2; 10 nucleotides agree with TRBD2. The trim removed 6 bases at V and 0 bases at J, leaving 13 bases unmatched. The CDR3 extends over 19 amino acids. The germline CDR1 and CDR2 sequences are WNHNN and SYGVQD (reference sequence). The CDR3 here is CASRSGGASGGANTGELFF. The CDR3 coding sequence is TGCGCCAGCAGATCGGGGGGGGCTAGCGGGGGAGCGAACACCGGGGAGCTGTTTTTT.

The V gene is TRBV11-2, the J gene TRBJ1-2; 8 positions agree with TRBD1. J was trimmed by 0 bases and V by 4 bases; bases with no gene match: 4. This CDR3 is 15 amino acids long. Germline CDR1 is SGHAT and CDR2 is FQNNGV. CDR3 in amino acids: CASSSRGLANYGYTF. The CDR3 bases are TGTGCCAGCAGCTCCAGGGGGCTAGCTAACTATGGCTACACCTTC.

CDR3 loop: CASRRQLNTEAFF. The CDR3 coding sequence is TGTGCCAGCAGAAGACAGCTAAACACTGAAGCTTTCTTT. V usage is TRBV7-9 and J usage is TRBJ1-1, with D maybe TRBD1 (5 bases). The CDR3 consists of 13 residues. V was pared by 6 bases and J by 2 bases, with 10 bases between. CDR1 is SEHNR and CDR2 is FQNEAQ in the germline V gene (reference sequence).

The chain joins TRBV3-1 (or the pseudogene TRBV3-2) to TRBJ2-3; 9 positions match TRBD1. V shed 4 bases and J 5 bases; nucleotides not matched to a gene: 4. In germline, CDR1 is LGHDT, CDR2 YNNKEL (reference sequence). The CDR3 sequence is 14 residues long. The DNA for the CDR3 is TGTGCCAGCAGCCCACGACAGGGGGTAGATACGCAGTATTTT. Encoded protein: CASSPRQGVDTQYF.

The CDR3 protein is CAWSRLAGGGETQYF. CDR3 nucleotides: TGTGCCTGGAGTCGCTTAGCGGGGGGCGGGGAGACCCAGTACTTC. The V gene is TRBV30, the J gene TRBJ2-5; TRBD2 agrees at 10 bases. V shed 2 bases and J 5 bases; nucleotides not matched to a gene: 8. The CDR3 totals 15 residues. The germline V gene has CDR1 GTSNPN and CDR2 SVGIG (reference sequence).

The DNA of the CDR3 is TGCGCCAGCAGCCAAGATGGAAGCGGGGATGCAGAGACCCAGTACTTC. It codes for CASSQDGSGDAETQYF. This chain connects TRBV4-1 to TRBJ2-5; 7 nucleotides agree with TRBD2. The CDR3 spans 16 residues. Germline values: CDR1 MGHRA, CDR2 YSYEKL. The V segment lost 0 bases and the J segment 4 bases; nucleotides outside the gene matches: 8.

CDR3 sequence reads: CASSLANWAEQYF. DNA of the CDR3: TGTGCCAGCAGCTTAGCGAACTGGGCCGAGCAGTACTTC. The V call is TRBV7-2, the J call TRBJ2-7; D is undetermined. V lost 0 bases, J lost 6 bases, and 9 bases lay in between. The CDR3 is 13 amino acids. CDR1 and CDR2 (germline): SGHTA, FQGNSA.

V is TRBV27 and J is TRBJ1-1; tentative D call: TRBD1 (5 bases). This CDR3 spans 14 amino acids. Germline V gene lookup returns CDR1 MNHEY and CDR2 SMNVEV (reference sequence). V shed 2 bases and J shed 4 bases, with 11 bases lying between them. The CDR3 nucleotides are TGTGCCAGCAGTTTAGACAGAACTTTCACTGAAGCTTTCTTT. Its translation is CASSLDRTFTEAFF.

The V call is TRBV12-3 or TRBV12-4, the J call TRBJ1-3; D is possibly TRBD1 (5 bases). Trimming cost V 6 bases and J 4 bases, with 10 bases left between them. The CDR3 runs 13 residues. The chain's CDR3 is CASRLSGGNTIYF. The DNA of the CDR3 is TGTGCCAGCAGACTATCAGGGGGAAACACCATATATTTT.

The CDR3: CASSPGTGYSVGYGYTF. The CDR3 region has the DNA TGCGCCAGCAGCCCAGGGACAGGTTATTCGGTAGGGTATGGCTACACCTTC. The rearrangement uses TRBV4-1 and TRBJ1-2; 8 nucleotides match TRBD1. The CDR3 is 17 amino acids. The J segment lost 5 bases and the V segment lost 4 bases, leaving 15 bases of the junction unmatched. Germline V gives CDR1 MGHRA, CDR2 YSYEKL.

The chain carries TRBV7-9 and TRBJ1-2; D is perhaps TRBD1 (6 bases). The CDR3 is 13 residues long. V was clipped by 3 bases and J by 1 base, with 6 bases between them. Germline V lookup: CDR1 SEHNR, CDR2 FQNEAQ (reference sequence). The DNA of the CDR3 is TGTGCCAGCAGCTTGGACAGTAACTATGGCTACACCTTC. Translated, it gives CASSLDSNYGYTF.

This clone occurred a few times. This chain joins TRBV2 and TRBJ2-5, with a tentative D call TRBD1 (5 bases). CDR1 SNHLY and CDR2 FYNNEI come from the germline V gene. The V end lost 5 bases, the J end lost 1 base, and 14 bases lay between the germline ends. This CDR3 is built from 15 residues. This chain's CDR3 is CASSKEGVLQETQYF. Here the CDR3 DNA reads TGTGCCAGCAGTAAGGAAGGGGTCCTCCAAGAGACCCAGTACTTC.